The 31 T cell receptor beta chains listed next were all sequenced from one sample in a study of T cell responses to AZD1222 COVID-19 vaccine. Profiling relied on immunoSEQ multiplex PCR, and the TCRdb table lists in-frame clones only, not all of them. The sample yields fewer than 110,000 clones, roughly 90% seen once. The input for sequencing was peripheral blood, taken on day 0 of AZD1222 vaccination. Source of these receptors: an adult in good health.

This sequence joins TRBV27 and TRBJ2-6; no definite D call. Germline V gene data show CDR1 as MNHEY and CDR2 as SMNVEV (reference sequence). This CDR3 has 16 residues. V was trimmed by 3 bases and J by 0 bases, leaving 9 bases between them. This CDR3 is CASSLDRISGANVLTF. CDR3 nucleotides: TGTGCCAGCAGTTTGGATCGGATCTCTGGGGCCAACGTCCTGACTTTC.

The V and J genes are TRBV5-1 and TRBJ2-2; possibly TRBD2 for D (5 bases). CDR1 and CDR2 (germline): SGHRS, YFSETQ. The V end lost 4 bases, the J end lost 5 bases, and 9 bases lay between the germline ends. The CDR3 is 13 residues long. CDR3 DNA sequence: TGCGCCAGCAGCGGTCCGGGGACCGGGGAGCTGTTTTTT. Translated: CASSGPGTGELFF.

The chain recombines TRBV12-3 or TRBV12-4 with TRBJ1-6; no firm D call. The CDR3 consists of 12 residues. The V end lost 5 bases, the J end lost 5 bases, and 4 bases lay between the germline ends. The CDR3 here is CASSINNSPLHF. The CDR3 region has the DNA TGTGCCAGCAGTATTAATAATTCACCCCTCCACTTT.

The genes are TRBV30 and TRBJ2-2, with D possibly TRBD1 on 5 matching bases. Germline CDR1 GTSNPN, CDR2 SVGIG (reference sequence). V was trimmed by 5 bases and J by 0 bases, leaving 13 bases between them. CDR3 size: 15 residues. CDR3 protein: CAWDPGPTNTGELFF. CDR3 nucleotides: TGTGCCTGGGACCCAGGGCCTACGAACACCGGGGAGCTGTTTTTT.

The rearrangement uses TRBV10-1 and TRBJ1-4; D may be TRBD1 (5 bases). This CDR3 spans 15 amino acids. Germline loops: CDR1 WNHNN, CDR2 SYGVQD (reference sequence). V was clipped by 0 bases and J by 3 bases, with 8 bases between them. The chain's CDR3 is CASSESLGANEKLFF. In DNA, the CDR3 is TGCGCCAGCAGTGAGTCTTTAGGGGCTAATGAAAAACTGTTTTTT.

V usage is TRBV10-1 and J usage is TRBJ1-1; weak D call: TRBD1 (6 bases). Germline values: CDR1 WNHNN, CDR2 SYGVQD (reference sequence). Trimming removed 4 bases at V and 5 bases at J, with 14 bases between. This CDR3 spans 14 amino acids. This chain's CDR3 is CASSVGQGLTEAFF. Written as DNA, the CDR3 is TGCGCCAGCAGTGTGGGGCAGGGGCTGACTGAAGCTTTCTTT.

The J gene is TRBJ1-3, the V gene TRBV6-5; maybe TRBD1 (6 bases). Germline V gene lookup returns CDR1 MNHEY and CDR2 SVGAGI. The CDR3 totals 15 residues. Deletions cut 3 bases from V and 2 bases from J, with 11 bases between. CDR3 in amino acids: CASSYIQGPGNTIYF. The CDR3 DNA follows: TGTGCCAGCAGTTATATACAGGGTCCTGGAAACACCATATATTTT.

The chain couples TRBV28 to TRBJ2-1; 8 nucleotides line up with TRBD1. The CDR3 spans 16 residues. V lost 2 bases and J lost 3; bases outside the gene matches: 6. Per the germline V gene, CDR1 is MDHEN and CDR2 is SYDVKM. CDR3 in amino acids: CASSLPGTGDYNEQFF. Written as DNA, the CDR3 is TGTGCCAGCAGTTTACCCGGGACAGGAGACTACAATGAGCAGTTCTTC.

The chain uses TRBV2 and TRBJ2-7; a weak D match, TRBD2 (6 bases). This CDR3 contains 13 residues. The germline V and J ends were trimmed by 6 bases and 1 base, with 10 bases remaining between them. Germline V gene sequence: CDR1 SNHLY, CDR2 FYNNEI. The DNA of the CDR3 is TGTGCCAGCAGGCCGGGACTGTCCTACGAGCAGTACTTC. This translates into CASRPGLSYEQYF. Full variable domain (rest looked up from reference TRBV2 and TRBJ2-7): EPEVTQTPSHQVTQMGQEVILRCVPISNHLYFYWYRQILGQKVEFLVSFYNNEISEKSEIFDDQFSVERPDGSNFTLKIRSTKLEDSAMYFCASRPGLSYEQYFGPGTRLTVT.

The V and J genes are TRBV6-5 and TRBJ2-7; 11 bases agree with TRBD1. This CDR3 contains 14 residues. The germline gives CDR1 MNHEY, CDR2 SVGAGI. V trimming: 7 bases; J trimming: 1 base; junction bases outside the gene matches: 3. The CDR3 DNA sequence: TGTGCCAGCACTCGGGACAGGGGGTCCTACGAGCAGTACTTC. It encodes CASTRDRGSYEQYF.

This chain connects TRBV7-3 to TRBJ1-6; TRBD1 agrees at 7 bases. The trim removed 4 bases at V and 9 bases at J, leaving 9 bases unmatched. The CDR3 is 15 amino acids. Germline V gene data show CDR1 as SGHTA and CDR2 as FQGTGA. The DNA of the CDR3 is TGTGCCAGCAGCTCCCGCAGAGGGGGCGCTTCACCCCTCCACTTT. This translates into CASSSRRGGASPLHF.

Remarks on this clone: Additional DNA sequences in this sample encode the identical CDR3. This rearrangement joins TRBV9 to TRBJ2-7; 7 nucleotides line up with TRBD1. The J segment lost 3 bases and the V segment lost 4 bases, leaving 7 bases of the junction unmatched. The CDR3 covers 14 residues. Germline V gene lookup returns CDR1 SGDLS and CDR2 YYNGEE. The CDR3 coding sequence is TGTGCCAGCAGCCCCGGGGCAGGGGGCTACGAGCAGTACTTC. It translates to CASSPGAGGYEQYF.

This clone has just one count. The chain employs TRBV1 and TRBJ2-6; TRBD2 was called by the table and not checked on the DNA. TRBV1 is annotated as a pseudogene. The CDR3 runs to 17 residues. CDR3 sequence (DNA): TGCACCAGCAGGAATCAATGTTTGTGCACTCGGGCCAACGTCCTGACTTTC. It translates to CTSRNQCLCTRANVLTF.

The J gene is TRBJ1-5, the V gene TRBV6-5, with D possibly TRBD1 on 5 matching bases. The germline V and J ends were trimmed by 2 bases and 9 bases, with 8 bases remaining between them. Germline assignment: CDR1 MNHEY and CDR2 SVGAGI. The CDR3 covers 12 residues. CDR3 bases: TGTGCCAGCAGTTACCGGGGGGGGCCCCAGCATTTT. This sequence encodes CASSYRGGPQHF.

This chain connects TRBV30 to TRBJ2-3; D not certain. The CDR3 runs 15 residues. Trimming cost V 3 bases and J 1 base, with 14 bases left between them. CDR1 is GTSNPN and CDR2 is SVGIG in the germline V gene (reference sequence). CDR3 sequence (DNA): TGTGCCTGGAGCGCCGGGCAGCTTCGCACAGATACGCAGTATTTT. The encoded protein is CAWSAGQLRTDTQYF.

The chain carries TRBV28 and TRBJ1-1; D might be TRBD1 (6 bases). Germline loops: CDR1 MDHEN, CDR2 SYDVKM. With 5 bases removed from V and 5 bases from J, the gap between germline ends came to 9 bases. The CDR3 totals 12 residues. CDR3 nucleotides: TGTGCCAGCAGTCAAACAGGGACTGAAGCTTTCTTT. Residues: CASSQTGTEAFF. Looking up the rest from reference TRBV28 and TRBJ1-1 gives the full variable domain: DVKVTQSSRYLVKRTGEKVFLECVQDMDHENMFWYRQDPGLGLRLIYFSYDVKMKEKGDIPEGYSVSREKKERFSLILESASTNQTSMYLCASSQTGTEAFFGQGTRLTVV.

The genes are TRBV7-6 and TRBJ1-1, with D perhaps TRBD1 (5 bases). The V end lost 5 bases, the J end lost 0 bases, and 13 bases lay between the germline ends. This CDR3 comprises 15 residues. From germline, CDR1 is SGHVS and CDR2 FNYEAQ. Written as DNA, the CDR3 is TGTGCCAGCAGCCCAACAGGTTACATGAACACTGAAGCTTTCTTT. Translating gives CASSPTGYMNTEAFF.

The chain is built from TRBV6-7 and TRBJ1-2, with D unresolved. TRBV6-7 is given ORF status, its function remaining uncertain. Trimming shortened V by 7 bases and J by 3 bases, and 18 bases separated the two germline ends. The CDR3 is 15 residues long. The CDR3 reads CASNPRAYSHYGYTF. The CDR3 DNA reads TGTGCCAGCAACCCTAGGGCCTACTCTCACTATGGCTACACCTTC.

This clone is a singleton in its sample. J is TRBJ2-7 and V is TRBV3-1 (or the pseudogene TRBV3-2); possibly TRBD2 for D (5 bases). With 4 bases removed from V and 7 bases from J, the gap between germline ends came to 14 bases. CDR1 LGHDT and CDR2 YNNKEL come from the germline V gene (reference sequence). The CDR3 runs to 13 residues. The DNA of the CDR3 is TGTGCCAGCAGCCTGAGACTAAGGGATGAGCAGTACTTC. Amino acids: CASSLRLRDEQYF.

This rearrangement joins TRBV7-8 to TRBJ2-5; D call uncertain. Germline V gene lookup returns CDR1 SGHVS and CDR2 FQNEAQ. This CDR3 has 17 residues. With 7 bases removed from V and 5 bases from J, the gap between germline ends came to 26 bases. The CDR3 nucleotides read TGTGCCAGCACCCTACAATCATCTCAACTACTGGCGGAGACCCAGTACTTC. It yields the protein CASTLQSSQLLAETQYF.

The chain combines TRBV30 with TRBJ2-7; D remains unclear. The ends were cut back, 0 bases at V and 2 bases at J, with 11 bases in the middle. The CDR3 length is 14 residues. Germline lookup yields CDR1 GTSNPN and CDR2 SVGIG (reference sequence). DNA for the CDR3: TGTGCCTGGAGTGTCATCCCAGGACCCTACGAGCAGTACTTC. Translating it yields CAWSVIPGPYEQYF.

The rearrangement uses TRBV9 and TRBJ2-7; TRBD2 agrees at 8 bases. Per germline, CDR1 SGDLS and CDR2 YYNGEE. The CDR3 loop spans 14 amino acids. With V trimmed by 7 bases and J by 1 base, 7 bases remained unmatched. CDR3 in DNA: TGTGCCAGCGGAAAACTAGCGGAATCCTACGAGCAGTACTTC. Its protein is CASGKLAESYEQYF. The variable domain in full, completed from reference TRBV9 and TRBJ2-7, reads DSGVTQTPKHLITATGQRVTLRCSPRSGDLSVYWYQQSLDQGLQFLIQYYNGEERAKGNILERFSAQQFPDLHSELNLSSLELGDSALYFCASGKLAESYEQYFGPGTRLTVT.

The rearrangement uses TRBV19 and TRBJ2-1; TRBD2 matches at 8 bases. Germline loops: CDR1 LNHDA, CDR2 SQIVND (reference sequence). Trimming took 5 bases from V and 4 from J; bases not matched to a gene: 7. The CDR3 is 15 residues long. CDR3 in amino acids: CASSPRTSTYNEQFF. CDR3 bases: TGTGCCAGTAGTCCCCGGACTAGCACATACAATGAGCAGTTCTTC.

This chain links TRBV3-1 (or the pseudogene TRBV3-2) with TRBJ1-1, with TRBD1 matching 7 bases. V lost 4 bases to trimming and J lost 3 bases; unmatched junction nucleotides: 5. Germline V gene lookup returns CDR1 LGHDT and CDR2 YNNKEL (reference sequence). The CDR3 is made up of 14 amino acids. CDR3 DNA: TGTGCCAGCAGCCCACAGGGGAGGGACACTGAAGCTTTCTTT. Residues: CASSPQGRDTEAFF.

The V and J genes are TRBV18 and TRBJ1-2; TRBD1 agrees at 7 bases. V lost 1 base and J lost 3; bases outside the gene matches: 11. Germline CDR1 and CDR2: KGHSH and LQKENI. The CDR3 sequence is 17 residues long. CDR3 DNA sequence: TGTGCCAGCTCACCACGACAGGGAAATAGGGGAGACTATGGCTACACCTTC. Translation gives CASSPRQGNRGDYGYTF.

The chain has TRBV6-5 and TRBJ1-5; TRBD1 matches 9 bases. This CDR3 comprises 15 residues. Germline CDR1 MNHEY, CDR2 SVGAGI. Trimming removed 6 bases from V and 9 bases from J; junction bases left unmatched: 12. CDR3 sequence (DNA): TGTGCCAGCAGGAAGGCGGGACAGGGCTCAAGGCCCCAGCATTTT. It codes for CASRKAGQGSRPQHF.

The V and J genes are TRBV7-9 and TRBJ2-5; a weak D match, TRBD2 (5 bases). The CDR3 contains 17 residues. CDR1 and CDR2 (germline): SEHNR, FQNEAQ (reference sequence). V lost 3 bases and J lost 5, with 22 bases in between. The CDR3 DNA sequence: TGTGCCAGCAGCTTGGGCAATAACACTAGGGCCCGGGAGACCCAGTACTTC. Encoded protein: CASSLGNNTRARETQYF.

This clone was recorded only once. This chain connects TRBV6-5 to TRBJ2-5, with D maybe TRBD1 (6 bases). This CDR3 contains 13 residues. The V gene lost 8 bases and the J gene lost 1 base, with 11 bases spanning the gap. CDR1 and CDR2 (germline): MNHEY, SVGAGI. The CDR3 region is CASARGGQETQYF. The CDR3 DNA is TGTGCCAGCGCACGAGGGGGCCAAGAGACCCAGTACTTC.

V and J are TRBV12-3 or TRBV12-4 and TRBJ1-5; D unresolved. This CDR3 region has 11 residues. The V end was cut by 5 bases, the J end by 6 bases, with 5 bases between. CDR3 sequence: CASSGGQPQHF. In DNA, the CDR3 is TGTGCCAGCAGTGGTGGTCAGCCCCAGCATTTT.

The genes are TRBV24-1 and TRBJ2-5; 14 nucleotides match TRBD2. V shed 10 bases and J 5 bases; nucleotides not matched to a gene: 5. This CDR3 comprises 14 residues. Germline V gene lookup returns CDR1 KGHDR and CDR2 SFDVKD. As DNA, the CDR3 is TGTGCCACGACTAGCGGGAGGGCGGTGGAGACCCAGTACTTC. Its protein product is CATTSGRAVETQYF.

The chain is built from TRBV12-3 or TRBV12-4 and TRBJ2-3; D unclear. The CDR3 has 13 residues. The V end was cut by 1 base, the J end by 0 bases, with 2 bases between. CDR3: CASSLVSTDTQYF. The DNA for the CDR3 is TGTGCCAGCAGTTTAGTCAGCACAGATACGCAGTATTTT.